This T cell receptor beta chain derives from a study of beta chain features in type 1 diabetes. As for the study in general: Analysis included about 110 million sorted cells drawn from all samples.

This CDR3 is 17 amino acids long. Per the germline V gene, CDR1 is SGDLS and CDR2 is YYNGEE. V lost 0 bases to trimming and J lost 0 bases, with 16 bases between them. Each population that was sorted was more than 95% pure. Expressed TCRB transcripts got sequenced, as all isolated RNA was reverse transcribed. TCRdb keeps only in-frame clones here, not all; method: immunoSEQ multiplex PCR. The data hold hundreds of thousands of clones, with approximately 13% observed a single time. About this clone itself: Its target is unknown.

Study-level findings and limits: Within the patient group, naive, central memory and Treg TCRB repertoires appeared more similar to each other than within healthy donors.

The receptor was derived from a man younger than 45 in good health. Material: naive CD4+ T cells from blood. The V and J genes are TRBV9 and TRBJ2-7; weak D call: TRBD1 (6 bases). The CDR3 DNA reads TGTGCCAGCAGCGTAGTTTCAGGGGCGCCGGGCTCCTACGAGCAGTACTTC. It encodes CASSVVSGAPGSYEQYF. Using reference TRBV9 and TRBJ2-7 for the parts outside the CDR3, the full variable domain is DSGVTQTPKHLITATGQRVTLRCSPRSGDLSVYWYQQSLDQGLQFLIQYYNGEERAKGNILERFSAQQFPDLHSELNLSSLELGDSALYFCASSVVSGAPGSYEQYFGPGTRLTVT.